This TCR beta chain was sequenced for a study of blood T cell repertoires in COVID-19 (dated by TCRdb to 2018 to 2020). About the investigation overall: Collaborator samples came from the United States, Italy and Spain and covered acute and convalescent phases of COVID-19. The prospective study material was composed of cDNA or gDNA derived from T cells, B-cell-depleted T cells, or PBMCs. A freely available public database, intended as a resource for researchers studying the immune response to SARS-CoV-2, is where the repertoires were released. The dataset comprised deeply sampled blood TCRbeta repertoires from subjects exposed to, actively infected with, or recovered from COVID-19. Where available, HLA class I and class II types were obtained from metadata supplied by the sample provider rather than from assay-based typing. Samples were obtained from the ongoing ImmuneRACE study (first 160 participants) and from some 1,300 subjects provided by 6 global collaborators. Nearly every sample came with metadata listing a de-identified subject ID, COVID-19 status, age in years and sex. The investigation overall reported the following: The amount of clinical and demographic metadata varied by source and participant and was provided uncurated.

Worth noting for this clone: The clone's antigen remains unknown. No much larger clone exists at a distance of one base, and base qualities are not known.

TCRbeta CDR3 regions were amplified from genomic DNA by means of the immunoSEQ Assay, a bias-controlled multiplex PCR. As for how the authors treated the data: The number of nucleated cells in each sample was estimated by amplification of reference gene primers within the assay. To quantify the absolute abundance of each unique TCRbeta CDR3 rearrangement, sequence reads were collapsed and filtered. For each sample, productive Simpson clonality was calculated as the square root of Simpson's diversity index over productive rearrangements. In TCRdb, the immuneACCESS table is reduced to in-frame sequences with V and J assigned. These tables do not hold every clone; where another copy was compared, an unresolved V gene accounts for under half, and the others remain unexplained. V and J calls and clone size are as listed in that table; D and trimming were resolved from the DNA. The sample table contains approximately 200,000 clones; only one count was recorded for 70% to 90% of them. Over 0.95% of the sample belongs to the ten largest clones.

Each collaborating institution followed its own protocols to collect whole blood in K2EDTA tubes. For TCRbeta analysis, collaborators shipped samples as frozen whole blood, isolated PBMCs, or DNA extracted from either of those sample types. As encoded in the germline V gene (reference sequence), CDR1 is LNHDA while CDR2 is SQIVND. From its cysteine to its phenylalanine, the CDR3 spans 13 amino acids. The entry retains the CDR3 DNA only, 39 bases that are in frame from base 1. At the junction V is shortened by 6 bases and J by 4 bases, with 12 bases in between. Sequencing was performed on peripheral blood. The source of this sequence is a man in his forties with acute or convalescent COVID-19. Rearrangement joined TRBV19 to TRBJ1-2; the D gene is possibly TRBD1, with 6 bases matching. The encoded CDR3 is CASRNRASYGYTF. The base sequence is TGTGCCAGTAGGAACAGGGCCTCCTATGGCTACACCTTC.